This is a list of T cell receptor beta chains from one sample in a study of T cell responses to AZD1222 COVID-19 vaccine. TCRdb keeps only in-frame clones here, not all; method: immunoSEQ multiplex PCR. This table holds approximately 150,000 clones, about 92% found once. The material was peripheral blood, obtained 28 days after the second AZD1222 dose. The receptors were sampled from an adult who received the AZD1222 COVID-19 vaccine. The CDR3 runs from the conserved cysteine through the conserved F or W. The order of the fields is clone size, D gene, CDR3 length, V gene, J gene, CDR3 protein, CDR3 DNA. D genes are given only for firm matches. Expanded clones are given a class, and other clones once, few, many or no size at all.

>once|-|15|TRBV25-1|TRBJ1-4
CASSDEGAANEKLFF
TGTGCCAGCAGTGACGAAGGGGCCGCTAATGAAAAACTGTTTTTT
>once|TRBD2|15|TRBV7-2|TRBJ2-1
CASTPGTSGYNEQFF
TGTGCCAGCACCCCCGGGACTAGCGGTTACAATGAGCAGTTCTTC
>once|TRBD1|15|TRBV6-6|TRBJ2-7
CASSKPPGTVYEQYF
TGTGCCAGCAGTAAACCTCCCGGGACAGTGTACGAGCAGTACTTC
>-|-|13|TRBV28|TRBJ1-1
CASRIPGALEAFF
TGTGCCAGCAGAATCCCTGGGGCTCTTGAAGCTTTCTTT
>-|-|13|TRBV5-1|TRBJ2-3
CASSLSLTDTQYF
TGCGCCAGCAGCTTGTCCCTCACAGATACGCAGTATTTT
>-|-|16|TRBV6-5|TRBJ1-5
CASSYSRPTGNQPQHF
TGTGCCAGCAGTTACTCGCGCCCCACGGGCAATCAGCCCCAGCATTTT
>few|TRBD2|15|TRBV6-4|TRBJ2-1
CASSLEGTSVYEQFF
TGTGCCAGCAGTCTAGAGGGGACTAGCGTCTATGAGCAGTTCTTC
>few|TRBD1|14|TRBV11-3|TRBJ1-1
CASSSRTGDTEAFF
TGTGCCAGCAGCTCCCGGACAGGGGACACTGAAGCTTTCTTT
>-|TRBD1|17|TRBV4-2|TRBJ1-2
CASSPSTRDRRLYGYTF
TGTGCCAGCAGCCCCTCTACCCGGGACAGACGGCTCTATGGCTACACCTTC
>-|-|15|TRBV20-1|TRBJ2-1
CSASSPLVSYNEQFF
TGCAGTGCTAGTAGCCCGCTTGTCTCCTACAATGAGCAGTTCTTC
>few|-|15|TRBV19|TRBJ2-7
CASSPLRGSLYEQYF
TGTGCCAGTAGTCCCCTCCGAGGAAGTCTCTACGAGCAGTACTTC
>-|TRBD1|17|TRBV30|TRBJ1-5
CAWSKGQGKYSNQPQHF
TGTGCCTGGAGTAAGGGACAGGGAAAATATAGCAATCAGCCCCAGCATTTT
>-|-|11|TRBV7-2|TRBJ2-1
CASRDPTGQFF
TGTGCCAGCAGGGACCCTACAGGGCAGTTCTTC
>-|-|17|TRBV18|TRBJ1-5
CASSQRAGRGGNQPQHF
TGTGCCAGCTCACAGAGGGCTGGCAGGGGAGGGAATCAGCCCCAGCATTTT
>once|-|12|TRBV29-1|TRBJ1-1
CSVEAGVTEAFF
TGCAGCGTTGAGGCAGGGGTGACTGAAGCTTTCTTT
>-|-|13|TRBV27|TRBJ1-5
CASARTHNQPQHF
TGTGCCAGCGCTAGGACGCACAATCAGCCCCAGCATTTT
>-|TRBD1|14|TRBV19|TRBJ2-1
CASALLDRFNGQFF
TGTGCCAGCGCCCTTTTGGACAGGTTCAATGGGCAGTTCTTC
>-|-|13|TRBV7-9|TRBJ1-1
CASSFFSELEAFF
TGTGCCAGCAGCTTTTTTTCCGAGCTGGAAGCTTTCTTT
>-|TRBD1|15|TRBV28|TRBJ1-2
CASSPEGTGGRGYTF
TGTGCCAGCAGCCCCGAGGGGACAGGGGGAAGGGGCTACACCTTC
>-|TRBD1|13|TRBV10-3|TRBJ2-3
CALRDSGTDTQYF
TGTGCCCTCCGGGACAGTGGCACAGATACGCAGTATTTT
>-|TRBD2|14|TRBV5-1|TRBJ2-7
CASSLRLAGDEQYF
TGCGCCAGCAGCTTGAGACTAGCGGGAGACGAGCAGTACTTC
>once|-|15|TRBV19|TRBJ2-7
CASSISRGARGEQYF
TGTGCCAGTAGTATATCTCGGGGGGCCCGGGGCGAGCAGTACTTC
>once|-|15|TRBV7-2|TRBJ2-3
CASSLASHGTDTQYF
TGTGCCAGCAGCTTAGCCTCACACGGCACAGATACGCAGTATTTT
>-|TRBD1|13|TRBV11-3|TRBJ1-2
CASSSGQIHGYTF
TGTGCCAGCAGTTCGGGACAGATCCATGGCTACACCTTC
>-|-|14|TRBV7-2|TRBJ2-7
CASSPDRRASEQYF
TGTGCCAGCAGCCCTGACAGGCGGGCCTCCGAGCAGTACTTC
>-|-|16|TRBV6-5|TRBJ2-7
CASSYFPGASPYEQYF
TGTGCCAGCAGTTACTTTCCAGGGGCGAGTCCCTACGAGCAGTACTTC
>-|-|11|TRBV19|TRBJ1-4
CASTENEKLFF
TGTGCCAGTACGGAGAATGAAAAACTGTTTTTT
>-|TRBD2|14|TRBV6-2/TRBV6-3|TRBJ2-3
CASSTSGSGNTQYF
TGTGCCAGCAGCACTAGCGGGAGCGGAAATACGCAGTATTTT
>-|TRBD1|14|TRBV28|TRBJ1-5
CASSFGTGRQPQHF
TGTGCCAGCAGTTTCGGGACAGGGAGGCAGCCCCAGCATTTT
>once|TRBD1|14|TRBV6-2/TRBV6-3|TRBJ1-6
CASSYDRGNSPLHF
TGTGCCAGCAGTTACGACAGGGGAAATTCACCCCTCCACTTT
>-|-|14|TRBV27|TRBJ2-2
CASSLGHSTGELFF
TGTGCCAGCAGTTTGGGGCATAGCACCGGGGAGCTGTTTTTT
>-|-|14|TRBV11-2|TRBJ1-1
CASSRGPAGTEAFF
TGTGCCAGCAGCCGGGGACCGGCGGGCACTGAAGCTTTCTTT
>-|TRBD1|16|TRBV4-2|TRBJ2-7
CASSQEEGQGRYEQYF
TGTGCCAGCAGCCAAGAAGAGGGACAGGGAAGATACGAGCAGTACTTC
>-|-|15|TRBV4-1|TRBJ1-5
CASSQAVGGIQPQHF
TGCGCCAGCAGCCAGGCGGTGGGGGGTATTCAGCCCCAGCATTTT
>few|TRBD2|15|TRBV7-2|TRBJ2-7
CASSLVGEGSYEQYF
TGTGCCAGCAGCTTAGTCGGGGAGGGATCCTACGAGCAGTACTTC